These 15 T cell receptor beta chains originate from one sample sequenced in a study of early T cells in non-severe SARS-CoV-2 infection. One entry per CDR3 protein, called by TCRdb with MiXCR from the 5' RACE reads. The sample consists of some 56,000 distinct CDR3 sequences, around 15% of them appearing once. Sequencing was performed on whole blood, taken at baseline. These receptors were taken from an adult who was a healthcare worker with PCR-confirmed SARS-CoV-2 infection or an uninfected control (not recorded which).

This clonotype was seen ten or more times. V and J are TRBV5-6 and TRBJ2-1; TRBD1 matches 7 bases. Unmatched junction bases numbered 0, after V lost 3 bases and J lost 9 bases. CDR1 and CDR2 (germline): SGHDT, YYEEEE. This CDR3 comprises 11 residues. In DNA, the CDR3 is TGTGCCAGCAGCTGGGACAGTGAGCAGTTCTTC. It translates to CASSWDSEQFF.

This clonotype was counted many times. V gene TRBV29-1 combines with J gene TRBJ1-2, with D hard to call. Trimming removed 4 bases at V and 8 bases at J, with 17 bases between. Germline lookup yields CDR1 SQVTM and CDR2 ANQGSEA. This CDR3 contains 13 residues. The CDR3, as DNA: TGCAGCGTTGCTATGGCAGGCCTAGTAGGCTACACCTTC. Protein sequence: CSVAMAGLVGYTF.

This clonotype appeared many times. The chain combines TRBV25-1 with TRBJ2-7, with D hard to call. CDR3 length equals 12 residues. Trimming took 3 bases from V and 3 from J, leaving 6 bases between them. Germline V CDR1 and CDR2: MGHDK, SYGVNS. The CDR3 region is CASSDTGYEQYF. The DNA for the CDR3 is TGTGCCAGCAGTGATACTGGCTACGAGCAGTACTTC.

This clonotype occurred many times. J is TRBJ2-1 and V is TRBV5-6; D remains unclear. Germline V CDR1 and CDR2: SGHDT, YYEEEE. The CDR3 is made up of 11 amino acids. Trimming shortened V by 0 bases and J by 10 bases, and 5 bases separated the two germline ends. The CDR3 DNA follows: TGTGCCAGCAGCTTGGAGAGAGAGCAGTTCTTC. It codes for CASSLEREQFF.

The table lists this clonotype with a few counts. The rearrangement joins TRBV18 to TRBJ2-4; no clear D. Germline CDR1 and CDR2: KGHSH and LQKENI. V gave up 4 bases and J gave up 8 bases, with 12 bases separating them. The CDR3 is made up of 13 amino acids. DNA for the CDR3: TGTGCCAGCTCACTGGCGGACGATTACATTCAGTACTTC. Translating gives CASSLADDYIQYF.

V gene TRBV7-9 combines with J gene TRBJ2-5; D gene uncertain. Trimming shortened V by 0 bases and J by 5 bases, and 7 bases separated the two germline ends. The CDR3 contains 13 residues. Germline V CDR1 and CDR2: SEHNR, FQNEAQ (reference sequence). The CDR3 DNA reads TGTGCCAGCAGCTTAGCGTATGTGGAGACCCAGTACTTC. Its translation is CASSLAYVETQYF.

In its sample, this clonotype was seen many times. The chain combines TRBV7-6 with TRBJ2-3; no definite D call. The CDR3 covers 14 residues. The germline V gene encodes CDR1 SGHVS and CDR2 FNYEAQ. The V and J ends lost 7 bases and 0 bases respectively, with 11 bases between them. The CDR3 DNA is TGTGCCAGCATACCGGACCTTAGCACAGATACGCAGTATTTT. It encodes CASIPDLSTDTQYF.

The chain is built from TRBV15 and TRBJ2-7; 7 nucleotides line up with TRBD1. The germline CDR1 and CDR2 sequences are LNHNV and YYDKDF (reference sequence). The CDR3 consists of 15 residues. Trimming took 2 bases from V and 5 from J; bases not matched to a gene: 9. The CDR3 protein is CATSRPGQVAHEQYF. The CDR3 nucleotides are TGTGCCACCAGCAGACCCGGACAGGTTGCCCACGAGCAGTACTTC.

This clonotype was counted a few times. The V and J genes are TRBV11-3 and TRBJ2-1; D could derive from TRBD1 or TRBD2 (5 bases each). Per the germline V gene, CDR1 is SGHNT and CDR2 is YENEEA. The length of the CDR3 is 15 residues. The germline V and J ends were trimmed by 2 bases and 4 bases, with 12 bases remaining between them. The CDR3 sequence is CASSLSRGGYNEQFF. The DNA for the CDR3 is TGTGCCAGCAGCTTAAGTCGGGGCGGGTACAATGAGCAGTTCTTC.

This clonotype was counted only a few times. The CDR3 here is CASSPRSLGGELFF. CDR3 bases: TGTGCCAGCAGCCCTCGGTCCCTTGGCGGGGAGCTGTTTTTT. The chain has TRBV7-3 and TRBJ2-2, with D uncertain. The CDR3 has 14 residues. In germline, CDR1 is SGHTA, CDR2 FQGTGA. Trimming took 5 bases from V and 7 from J, leaving 14 bases between them.

The sample holds a few counts of this clonotype. V usage is TRBV20-1 and J usage is TRBJ2-1, with TRBD1 matching 12 bases. The CDR3 contains 15 residues. The J segment lost 8 bases and the V segment lost 3 bases, leaving 8 bases of the junction unmatched. Looked up from germline, CDR1 is DFQATT and CDR2 is SNEGSKA (reference sequence). The CDR3 protein is CSASSPGTGGDEQFF. The CDR3 coding sequence is TGCAGTGCTAGTAGTCCTGGGACAGGGGGCGATGAGCAGTTCTTC.

This clonotype has only a few counts. This chain uses TRBV27 with TRBJ2-2; 7 nucleotides align to TRBD1. Per germline, CDR1 MNHEY and CDR2 SMNVEV (reference sequence). V lost 6 bases, J lost 3 bases, and 7 bases stayed unmatched. This CDR3 contains 15 residues. CDR3 nucleotide sequence: TGTGCCAGCAGCCTTACCACAGGGGACACCGGGGAGCTGTTTTTT. Translated: CASSLTTGDTGELFF.

This clonotype was found many times. This rearrangement joins TRBV5-1 to TRBJ1-4; 8 bases fit TRBD1. Germline CDR1 and CDR2: SGHRS and YFSETQ. J was trimmed by 11 bases and V by 0 bases; bases with no gene match: 3. The CDR3 loop spans 13 amino acids. The CDR3 DNA is TGCGCCAGCAGCTTGGGGGACAGGAAGAAACTGTTTTTT. Translating it yields CASSLGDRKKLFF.

This clonotype was detected ten times or more. The chain combines TRBV19 with TRBJ1-1, with TRBD1 as a possible D gene (6 bases). V lost 1 base, J lost 1 base, and 7 bases lay in between. CDR1 and CDR2 (germline): LNHDA, SQIVND (reference sequence). The CDR3 is 14 amino acids. CDR3 sequence (DNA): TGTGCCAGTAGTATAGCACAGGGGAACACTGAAGCTTTCTTT. It codes for CASSIAQGNTEAFF.

This clonotype was picked up a small number of times. V is TRBV6-6 and J is TRBJ1-6; a weak D match, TRBD1 (6 bases). Germline V gives CDR1 MNHNY, CDR2 SVGAGI (reference sequence). The CDR3 extends over 15 amino acids. Trimming stripped 6 bases from V and 10 bases from J, with 19 bases between. The CDR3 sequence: CASSLQGPRSSPLHF. CDR3 in DNA: TGTGCCAGCAGCTTGCAGGGGCCGCGATCCTCACCCCTCCACTTT.